The source of this T cell receptor (beta chain) is a study of control samples from healthy donors and cancer patients (TCRdb year 2020). This clone showed up just a few times. It has no known antigen specificity. No clone much larger than this one lies a single base away; base qualities are absent. The CDR1 and CDR2 encoded by the germline V gene (reference sequence) are SGHKS and YYEKEE. There are 14 amino acids in the CDR3, from cysteine to phenylalanine inclusive. The retained sequence is limited to the CDR3, 42 bases, with the frame set at the first base. Trimmed from V: 3 bases; trimmed from J: 2 bases; junction bases lacking a gene match: 4. The method was the immunoSEQ multiplex PCR assay. TCRdb stores this immuneACCESS table with in-frame sequences only. Part of the clones is absent; in the studies checked, under half of the shortfall reflects unresolved V genes, and no reason is known for the rest. Within this sample are 150,000 to 180,000 clones, with 90% to 95% of them counted one time only. The ten largest clones capture 5.5% to 6% of the sample.

The specimen sequenced was blood. The source is a man aged 35 to 55 in good health. Rearrangement joined TRBV5-5 to TRBJ2-5; 7 junctional bases match TRBD1. The nucleotides are TGTGCCAGCAGCTCATACAGGGGTCAAGAGACCCAGTACTTC. Its coded protein is CASSSYRGQETQYF.